These T cell receptor beta chains were read from a single sample in a study of read filtering for tumor transcriptome and immune sequencing. TCRdb re-called the reads with MiXCR, one entry per CDR3 protein. The table has 100,000 to 150,000 distinct CDR3 sequences, approximately 13% seen once; the top ten hold roughly 7.6%. The sequencing sample was made of a population of CD138-negative cells sorted from bone marrow. These receptors all come from a donor at least 40 years old with multiple myeloma. Both conserved end residues are part of each CDR3. The D gene is left open where the match is weak. Not all rows give a size; the values are once, few, many and, for expanded clones, a class.

v_gene	d_gene	abundance	j_gene	CDR3aa	CDR3nt
TRBV5-1	NA	many	TRBJ2-6	CASGQAGANVLTF	TGCGCCAGCGGGCAGGCTGGGGCCAACGTCCTGACTTTC
TRBV9	NA	many	TRBJ1-6	CASSVDGSSPLHF	TGTGCCAGCAGCGTAGATGGAAGTTCACCCCTCCACTTT
TRBV7-2	TRBD2	NA	TRBJ2-7	CASSLKRASGSYEQYF	TGTGCCAGCAGTCTAAAGCGAGCTAGCGGCTCCTACGAGCAGTACTTC
TRBV29-1	TRBD2	many	TRBJ2-4	CSVEDIAGDQPAKNIQYF	TGCAGCGTTGAAGATATTGCGGGAGACCAGCCAGCCAAAAACATTCAGTACTTC
TRBV20-1	NA	many	TRBJ1-6	CSARDFRGPVDSPLHF	TGCAGTGCTAGAGATTTTAGAGGGCCTGTAGACTCACCCCTCCACTTT
TRBV20-1	NA	many	TRBJ2-1	CSASPRGAVAYNEQFF	TGCAGTGCTAGCCCCCGAGGAGCGGTCGCCTACAATGAGCAGTTCTTC
TRBV4-2	NA	many	TRBJ2-5	CASSQDPGQQETQYF	TGTGCCAGCAGCCAAGATCCGGGACAACAAGAGACCCAGTACTTC
TRBV5-6	NA	many	TRBJ2-5	CASSSEVAVGWETQYF	TGTGCCAGCAGCTCCGAGGTAGCGGTTGGATGGGAGACCCAGTACTTC
TRBV29-1	TRBD1	many	TRBJ2-2	CSAKDRGNTGELFF	TGCAGCGCCAAGGACAGGGGAAACACCGGGGAGCTGTTTTTT
TRBV20-1	NA	many	TRBJ1-1	CSASTGPNTEAFF	TGCAGTGCTAGCACAGGACCGAACACTGAAGCTTTCTTT
TRBV3-1	NA	many	TRBJ2-1	CASSLSQERNNEQFF	TGTGCCAGCAGCCTCAGTCAAGAGAGAAACAATGAGCAGTTCTTC
TRBV10-3	NA	few	TRBJ2-5	CAVGPGEETQYF	TGTGCCGTTGGTCCGGGGGAAGAGACCCAGTACTTC
TRBV12-3/TRBV12-4	TRBD2	many	TRBJ2-2	CASNKLALNTGELFF	TGTGCCAGCAACAAACTAGCGCTGAACACCGGGGAGCTGTTTTTT
TRBV18	TRBD2	few	TRBJ2-7	CASSPIHSGEGGEQYF	TGTGCCAGCTCACCCATCCATAGCGGGGAAGGGGGCGAGCAGTACTTC
TRBV4-1	NA	many	TRBJ1-4	CASSQDLVWDGEATTNEKLFF	TGCGCCAGCAGCCAAGATCTCGTCTGGGATGGGGAGGCCACAACTAATGAAAAACTGTTTTTT
TRBV20-1	TRBD2	many	TRBJ2-1	CSARGTSAYSYNEQFF	TGCAGTGCCAGAGGGACTAGCGCATACTCCTACAATGAGCAGTTCTTC
TRBV5-1	NA	many	TRBJ2-7	CASSSQGGGTYEQYF	TGCGCCAGCAGCTCCCAGGGGGGGGGAACCTACGAGCAGTACTTC